Presented here are 10 T cell receptor beta chains from one specimen sequenced in a study of OX40 agonist ivuxolimab in advanced cancers. The library was generated by the immunoSEQ multiplex PCR assay. TCRdb provides this immuneACCESS table in a form limited to in-frame rearrangements. Some clones are lacking; in checked studies, under half of them reflect an unresolved V gene, and why the rest are absent is not known. The sample profile shows about 84,000 clones; over 65% of them were found once. The ten largest clonotypes hold approximately 2.6% of the sample. Sequences were derived from CD4+ or CD8+ T cells sorted from blood, sampled in a trial of the OX40 agonist ivuxolimab. These receptors came from an adult with an advanced solid tumor such as melanoma, head and neck, liver or kidney cancer.

The V gene is TRBV7-9, the J gene TRBJ2-5; 7 bases match TRBD2. This CDR3 is built from 17 residues. Germline V CDR1 and CDR2: SEHNR, FQNEAQ (reference sequence). The V segment lost 8 bases and the J segment 2 bases; nucleotides outside the gene matches: 17. CDR3 DNA sequence: TGTGCCAGCCCGCCTCGTGGGGGAGCGGGGTTACAAGAGACCCAGTACTTC. It codes for CASPPRGGAGLQETQYF.

The chain combines TRBV19 with TRBJ1-1, with D perhaps matching TRBD1 (6 bases). This CDR3 has 14 residues. Germline V gives CDR1 LNHDA, CDR2 SQIVND (reference sequence). Trimming removed 5 bases at V and 1 base at J, with 11 bases between. The CDR3 protein is CASSLGHQNTEAFF. The CDR3 DNA follows: TGTGCCAGTAGTTTGGGACACCAGAACACTGAAGCTTTCTTT.

The rearrangement uses TRBV28 and TRBJ1-2; tentative D call: TRBD1 (6 bases). This CDR3 spans 15 amino acids. Germline V lookup: CDR1 MDHEN, CDR2 SYDVKM. Trimming took off 2 bases at V and 8 bases at J, with 18 bases between the two ends. This chain's CDR3 is CASSLRVQGREGYTF. CDR3 in DNA: TGTGCCAGCAGTTTACGGGTACAGGGAAGAGAGGGCTACACCTTC.

The J gene is TRBJ2-7, the V gene TRBV6-5; the D gene is possibly TRBD1 (5 bases). V lost 8 bases and J lost 3, with 8 bases in between. Germline loops: CDR1 MNHEY, CDR2 SVGAGI. The CDR3 runs 11 residues. The DNA of the CDR3 is TGTGCCAGCCAGGGTGACTACGAGCAGTACTTC. Translation gives CASQGDYEQYF.

The sample holds one count of this clone. V and J are TRBV18 and TRBJ2-1, with 9 bases that match TRBD1. Germline assignment: CDR1 KGHSH and CDR2 LQKENI. Trimming removed 4 bases from V and 4 bases from J; junction bases left unmatched: 5. This CDR3 spans 15 amino acids. The CDR3 DNA reads as TGTGCCAGCTCACGGCTTGGACAGGGGTACAATGAGCAGTTCTTC. As protein: CASSRLGQGYNEQFF.

V gene TRBV6-5 combines with J gene TRBJ1-1; D unresolved. The germline gives CDR1 MNHEY, CDR2 SVGAGI. Between the trimmed V and J ends, which lost 0 bases and 0 bases, there was a span of 8 bases. This CDR3 spans 15 amino acids. For the CDR3, the DNA is TGTGCCAGCAGTTACTCAGCACTCATGAACACTGAAGCTTTCTTT. It encodes CASSYSALMNTEAFF.

The rearrangement links TRBV19 to TRBJ2-5, with D perhaps TRBD2 (5 bases). Deletions cut 5 bases from V and 5 bases from J, with 18 bases between. The CDR3 runs to 15 residues. The germline V gene has CDR1 LNHDA and CDR2 SQIVND (reference sequence). For the CDR3, the DNA is TGTGCCAGTAGTTCAGGCAGGCTCGGGGTTGAGACCCAGTACTTC. It specifies CASSSGRLGVETQYF.

This chain uses TRBV15 with TRBJ2-3; 9 positions match TRBD1. The germline V gene encodes CDR1 LNHNV and CDR2 YYDKDF (reference sequence). There are 17 residues in the CDR3. V lost 1 base and J lost 4; bases outside the gene matches: 9. The CDR3 reads CATSRGSDRGFADTQYF. In nucleotides, the CDR3 is TGTGCCACCAGCAGAGGCTCCGACAGGGGGTTCGCAGATACGCAGTATTTT.

The chain is built from TRBV7-2 and TRBJ1-4; D not resolved. The CDR3 extends over 15 amino acids. Germline lookup yields CDR1 SGHTA and CDR2 FQGNSA. V lost 1 base, J lost 6 bases, and 12 bases lay in between. The CDR3 DNA is TGTGCCAGCAGCTTAGAGGTACAGCTCCATGAAAAACTGTTTTTT. Amino acids: CASSLEVQLHEKLFF.

The V and J genes are TRBV14 and TRBJ1-1; unclear D gene. This CDR3 is 14 amino acids long. The germline V gene encodes CDR1 SGHDN and CDR2 FVKESK. V lost 4 bases and J 5 bases, leaving 14 bases between the germline ends. The CDR3 reads CASSPRGRRTEAFF. CDR3 in DNA: TGTGCCAGCAGCCCTCGTGGACGTCGGACTGAAGCTTTCTTT.